This T cell receptor beta chain was sequenced for a study of T-cell memory formation after mild COVID-19. Study-level findings and limits: The study detected some responding clones in pre-infection memory, suggesting cross-reactive memory joined.

One entry per CDR3 protein results from TCRdb running MiXCR on the 5' RACE reads. Here the sample spans 540,000 or so distinct CDR3 sequences, roughly 22% being singletons. Points on this clonotype: Its antigen is not identified.

This clonotype was sampled from an adult woman who had mild COVID-19 (a few samples of this study predate the infection). Cell type and time point are not known. The sequencing sample was made of PBMCs or a T cell subset sorted from them (not recorded which).

This CDR3 is CASRSFTGYPGNTIYF. Written as DNA, the CDR3 is TGTGCCAGCAGATCCTTCACAGGGTATCCTGGAAACACCATATATTTT. The gene calls are TRBV12-3 or TRBV12-4 and TRBJ1-3, with D maybe TRBD1 (6 bases). The CDR3 runs to 16 residues. The germline V and J ends were trimmed by 6 bases and 2 bases, with 17 bases remaining between them.